Listed below are T cell receptor beta chains from one sample, sequenced in a study of control samples from healthy donors and cancer patients. The protocol was immunoSEQ multiplex PCR, while the TCRdb copy is restricted to in-frame clones and leaves out a portion. The data hold about 140,000 clones, with around 90% observed a single time. Sequenced: blood. The origin of the receptors is a man aged 25 to 40 in good health. Each CDR3 is given with its conserved first and last residue. A D gene is named only where the DNA matches it firmly. Rows may omit the clone size; those that give it use once, few, many or a size class.

TRBD2	TRBV2	TRBJ2-7	NA	CASSDGLATYEQYF	TGTGCCAGCAGTGATGGACTAGCCACTTACGAGCAGTACTTC
NA	TRBV5-1	TRBJ2-1	NA	CASSLLAAVGYNEQFF	TGCGCCAGCAGCTTGCTAGCCGCTGTGGGCTACAATGAGCAGTTCTTC
NA	TRBV28	TRBJ2-6	NA	CATGARFSGANVLTF	TGTGCCACAGGGGCACGTTTCTCTGGGGCCAACGTCCTGACTTTC
NA	TRBV11-2	TRBJ2-5	once	CASSFGDRFQETQYF	TGTGCCAGCAGCTTCGGCGACAGGTTCCAAGAGACCCAGTACTTC
NA	TRBV18	TRBJ1-1	few	CASSPGYRAEAFF	TGTGCCAGCTCACCAGGATACAGGGCTGAAGCTTTCTTT
NA	TRBV2	TRBJ2-2	NA	CASSALDDTGELFF	TGTGCCAGCAGTGCTTTAGATGACACCGGGGAGCTGTTTTTT
NA	TRBV28	TRBJ2-7	NA	CASSFYSRTHSYEQYF	TGTGCCAGCAGTTTTTATAGCAGGACACACTCCTACGAGCAGTACTTC
NA	TRBV27	TRBJ1-2	NA	CASSTGNYGYTF	TGTGCCAGCAGTACAGGGAACTATGGCTACACCTTC
TRBD1	TRBV19	TRBJ1-5	NA	CASSGQGMVVQPQHF	TGTGCCAGTAGCGGACAGGGGATGGTTGTCCAGCCCCAGCATTTT
TRBD1	TRBV13	TRBJ2-7	NA	CASSSGPRTGGYPF	TGTGCCAGCAGCTCAGGGCCGAGGACAGGGGGCTACCCCTTC
NA	TRBV6-5	TRBJ1-3	NA	CASRGVPSSGNTIYF	TGTGCCAGCAGGGGGGTGCCGAGCTCTGGAAACACCATATATTTT
NA	TRBV9	TRBJ1-5	NA	CASSAGRYNQPQHF	TGTGCCAGCAGCGCTGGACGGTACAATCAGCCCCAGCATTTT
NA	TRBV9	TRBJ1-6	NA	CASSQTVYNSPLHF	TGTGCCAGCAGCCAGACAGTCTATAATTCACCCCTCCACTTT
NA	TRBV27	TRBJ1-6	NA	CASSLSKQMVNSPLHF	TGTGCCAGCAGTTTATCGAAGCAGATGGTCAATTCACCCCTCCACTTT
NA	TRBV9	TRBJ1-1	few	CASSTNIGNTEAFF	TGTGCCAGCAGTACGAACATTGGCAACACTGAAGCTTTCTTT
NA	TRBV7-2	TRBJ2-2	NA	CASSLSGQEITGELFF	TGTGCCAGCAGCTTATCAGGGCAGGAGATCACCGGGGAGCTGTTTTTT
TRBD1	TRBV6-5	TRBJ2-7	NA	CASSYKGQGFYEQYF	TGTGCCAGCAGTTACAAGGGACAGGGGTTTTACGAGCAGTACTTC
NA	TRBV15	TRBJ2-4	NA	CATRTHKEVDNIQYF	TGTGCCACCAGAACCCACAAGGAAGTGGACAACATTCAGTACTTC
NA	TRBV2	TRBJ2-1	NA	CASCPGGLDEQFF	TGTGCCAGCTGCCCGGGGGGCCTGGATGAGCAGTTCTTC
NA	TRBV3-1/TRBV3-2	TRBJ1-5	NA	CASSQGFNQPQHF	TGTGCCAGCAGCCAAGGGTTTAATCAGCCCCAGCATTTT
TRBD2	TRBV5-4	TRBJ2-3	NA	CASSPRTSGSADTQYF	TGTGCCAGCAGCCCGCGGACTAGCGGGAGCGCAGATACGCAGTATTTT
NA	TRBV6-4	TRBJ2-1	NA	CASSDTPYNEQFF	TGTGCCAGCAGTGACACTCCATACAATGAGCAGTTCTTC
NA	TRBV12-3/TRBV12-4	TRBJ1-5	NA	CASSSDSNQPQHF	TGTGCCAGCAGTTCGGACAGTAATCAGCCCCAGCATTTT
TRBD1	TRBV6-4	TRBJ2-2	NA	CASSDSQAGGNGELFF	TGTGCCAGCAGTGACTCTCAGGCAGGGGGCAATGGGGAGCTGTTTTTT
NA	TRBV7-2	TRBJ2-3	NA	CASSLAGAITDTQYF	TGTGCCAGCAGCTTAGCGGGGGCTATCACAGATACGCAGTATTTT
NA	TRBV6-5	TRBJ1-1	once	CASSASAGPYLEAFF	TGTGCCAGCAGCGCCAGCGCAGGACCTTACCTTGAAGCTTTCTTT
NA	TRBV29-1	TRBJ1-1	few	CSVESSLWGTRNTEAFF	TGCAGCGTTGAGTCATCGCTTTGGGGGACCCGGAACACTGAAGCTTTCTTT
NA	TRBV19	TRBJ1-3	NA	CASRNPRASYRNTIYF	TGTGCCAGTAGGAATCCGCGGGCAAGCTACAGAAACACCATATATTTT
TRBD2	TRBV5-1	TRBJ2-7	once	CASINRGASGRVYEQYF	TGCGCCAGCATCAACCGAGGGGCTAGCGGGAGGGTCTACGAGCAGTACTTC
NA	TRBV5-6	TRBJ1-5	once	CASSLAGREYQPQHF	TGTGCCAGCAGCTTGGCGGGCAGGGAATATCAGCCCCAGCATTTT
NA	TRBV2	TRBJ2-7	NA	CASSEGGQAGGLGYEQYF	TGTGCCAGCAGTGAAGGGGGACAGGCGGGGGGCCTAGGCTACGAGCAGTACTTC
TRBD1	TRBV7-9	TRBJ1-5	once	CASSRQGDGQPQHF	TGTGCCAGCAGCAGACAGGGGGACGGTCAGCCCCAGCATTTT
TRBD1	TRBV5-1	TRBJ1-2	NA	CASSIGQGSTGYTF	TGCGCCAGCAGCATCGGACAGGGCTCTACTGGCTACACCTTC
NA	TRBV7-2	TRBJ1-1	NA	CASSLVGSRTEAFF	TGTGCCAGCAGCTTAGTGGGTTCGCGCACTGAAGCTTTCTTT
NA	TRBV2	TRBJ2-3	NA	CASSGLIDSTDTQYF	TGTGCCAGCAGTGGATTGATAGACAGCACAGATACGCAGTATTTT
TRBD1	TRBV7-6	TRBJ2-2	NA	CASSLLDRATGELFF	TGTGCCAGCAGCCTATTAGACAGGGCCACCGGGGAGCTGTTTTTT
TRBD2	TRBV6-1	TRBJ2-1	few	CASSELTEGASGSGAYNEQFF	TGTGCCAGCAGTGAACTCACCGAGGGGGCTAGCGGGAGTGGGGCATACAATGAGCAGTTCTTC
NA	TRBV7-9	TRBJ2-3	NA	CASSTLGGSTDTQYF	TGTGCCAGCAGCACTCTGGGCGGCTCCACAGATACGCAGTATTTT